The 19 T cell receptor beta chains below come from one sample, sequenced in a study of CD8+ T cells in alopecia areata. The authors extracted RNA and reverse transcribed it into cDNA as the sequencing template. Some clones are missing from TCRdb's copy, which holds only in-frame ones; the method was immunoSEQ multiplex PCR. The repertoire holds about 200,000 clones, with 30% to 40% as singletons. This sample's treatment: oral pan-JAK inhibitor, 5-10 mg twice daily. Sequencing used CD4+ T cells sorted from blood, obtained around week 30, from a patient treated with tofacitinib. Every receptor here comes from a human donor with alopecia areata.

Remarks on this clone: The germline gene is not matched at one end of the junction; a read error may be the cause. The V call is TRBV9, the J call TRBJ2-3; 9 positions match TRBD1. The CDR3 runs 15 residues. Per germline, CDR1 SGDLS and CDR2 YYNGEE. In DNA form, the CDR3 reads TGTGCCACCAGCACAGGGGGCAGGTGGGCAGATACGCAGTATTTT. Protein: CATSTGGRWADTQYF.

This chain links TRBV18 with TRBJ1-2, with 7 bases matching TRBD1. This CDR3 is 15 amino acids long. With 4 bases clipped from V and 0 bases from J, the junction kept 5 bases outside the gene matches. Germline CDR1 is KGHSH and CDR2 is LQKENI. CDR3: CASSRDRQSNYGYTF. CDR3 coding DNA: TGTGCCAGCTCACGGGACAGACAATCTAACTATGGCTACACCTTC.

The chain recombines TRBV29-1 with TRBJ2-2; 9 positions agree with TRBD2. Germline loops: CDR1 SQVTM, CDR2 ANQGSEA. This CDR3 spans 16 amino acids. J gave up 1 base and V 4 bases, and 7 bases lay outside the gene matches. CDR3 bases: TGCAGCGTTGGTGGAGGAGCGGGGGGGAACACCGGGGAGCTGTTTTTT. Amino acids: CSVGGGAGGNTGELFF.

This clone was seen a handful of times. The chain joins TRBV14 to TRBJ2-2, with 7 bases fitting TRBD2. Unmatched junction bases numbered 4, after V lost 6 bases and J lost 6 bases. The CDR3 consists of 13 residues. The germline V gene has CDR1 SGHDN and CDR2 FVKESK. CDR3 coding DNA: TGTGCCAGCAGACCTAGCGGTTCCGGGGAGCTGTTTTTT. This encodes CASRPSGSGELFF.

With regard to this clone: An end of the junction does not agree with germline; a read error may underlie this. The V call is TRBV4-1, the J call TRBJ1-2; no clear D gene. Germline CDR1 and CDR2: MGHRA and YSYEKL. The CDR3 runs 15 residues. For the CDR3, the DNA is TGTGCCAGCAGCCAAGATAGGCGGAGTCCCTCGGGCTACACCTTC. Its protein product is CASSQDRRSPSGYTF.

This chain links TRBV5-1 with TRBJ2-2; TRBD1 aligns across 9 bases. The germline V gene encodes CDR1 SGHRS and CDR2 YFSETQ. The ends lost 9 bases at V and 3 bases at J; junction bases unmatched: 6. The CDR3 extends over 14 amino acids. The CDR3 nucleotides read TGCGCCACTACGGGACAGGGAGACACCGGGGAGCTGTTTTTT. The encoded protein is CATTGQGDTGELFF. Drawing the rest from reference TRBV5-1 and TRBJ2-2, the complete variable domain is KAGVTQTPRYLIKTRGQQVTLSCSPISGHRSVSWYQQTPGQGLQFLFEYFSETQRNKGNFPGRFSGRQFSNSRSEMNVSTLELGDSALYLCATTGQGDTGELFFGEGSRLTVL.

This clone was seen a handful of times. The gene calls are TRBV25-1 and TRBJ2-5; possibly TRBD1 or TRBD2 for D (5 bases each). With 10 bases removed from V and 2 bases from J, the gap between germline ends came to 17 bases. Germline CDR1 and CDR2: MGHDK and SYGVNS. The CDR3 is made up of 14 amino acids. Written as DNA, the CDR3 is TGTGCCACCGGGGACGTGAGCGGACAAGAGACCCAGTACTTC. It encodes CATGDVSGQETQYF.

This clone has ten or more counts. V gene TRBV5-1 combines with J gene TRBJ1-1, with D hard to call. The V gene's germline CDR1 is SGHRS and CDR2 YFSETQ. This CDR3 is built from 13 residues. The V and J ends lost 2 bases and 1 base respectively, with 6 bases between them. CDR3 sequence: CASSFRTNTEAFF. In nucleotides, the CDR3 is TGCGCCAGCAGCTTTCGGACGAACACTGAAGCTTTCTTT.

This clone was seen only a few times. The V gene is TRBV7-8, the J gene TRBJ1-2; no definite D call. Germline lookup yields CDR1 SGHVS and CDR2 FQNEAQ. Trimming removed 2 bases from V and 8 bases from J, with 27 bases in between. The CDR3 spans 18 residues. CDR3 in amino acids: CASSLYSPQSGPLQGYTF. In DNA form, the CDR3 reads TGTGCCAGCAGCTTATATTCCCCTCAATCCGGGCCCCTCCAGGGCTACACCTTC.

This chain uses TRBV14 with TRBJ2-7, with D perhaps TRBD1 (5 bases). Germline V gene sequence: CDR1 SGHDN, CDR2 FVKESK. Trimming took 6 bases from V and 6 from J, leaving 12 bases between them. The length of the CDR3 is 12 residues. The CDR3 protein is CASSSQGLEQYF. CDR3 nucleotides: TGTGCCAGCAGTTCCCAGGGTCTCGAGCAGTACTTC. Combining the CDR3 with reference TRBV14 and TRBJ2-7 gives the whole variable domain EAGVTQFPSHSVIEKGQTVTLRCDPISGHDNLYWYRRVMGKEIKFLLHFVKESKQDESGMPNNRFLAERTGGTYSTLKVQPAELEDSGVYFCASSSQGLEQYFGPGTRLTVT.

V is TRBV30 and J is TRBJ1-1, with D tentatively TRBD1 (6 bases). This CDR3 contains 13 residues. Trimming cost V 2 bases and J 3 bases, with 10 bases left between them. Germline-derived CDR1 and CDR2 are GTSNPN and SVGIG (reference sequence). The CDR3 loop is CAWSNRVDTEAFF. The CDR3 nucleotides read TGTGCCTGGAGTAACAGGGTGGACACTGAAGCTTTCTTT.

This clone was counted a few times. The V call is TRBV5-4, the J call TRBJ2-7, with 8 bases identical to TRBD1. Per germline, CDR1 SGHNT and CDR2 YYREEE (reference sequence). The CDR3 runs to 14 residues. The V gene end was trimmed by 1 base and the J gene end by 5 bases; junction bases not matched to a gene: 5. This CDR3 reads CASSLSQGVHEQYF. CDR3 sequence (DNA): TGTGCCAGCAGCTTGTCACAGGGGGTCCACGAGCAGTACTTC.

The chain has TRBV30 and TRBJ1-4; 9 nucleotides align to TRBD1. V lost 1 base, J lost 8 bases, and 5 bases stayed unmatched. CDR3 length: 14 residues. The V gene's germline CDR1 is GTSNPN and CDR2 SVGIG (reference sequence). The CDR3 spells CAWSGTGGREKLFF. DNA of the CDR3: TGTGCCTGGAGTGGTACAGGGGGCAGGGAAAAACTGTTTTTT.

The chain is built from TRBV7-9 and TRBJ2-1; 7 bases line up with TRBD2. The J segment lost 0 bases and the V segment lost 7 bases, leaving 12 bases of the junction unmatched. The CDR3 is made up of 17 amino acids. Germline V gene data show CDR1 as SEHNR and CDR2 as FQNEAQ (reference sequence). The CDR3 reads CASNLAGGTNSYNEQFF. In DNA, the CDR3 is TGTGCCAGCAATTTGGCCGGCGGGACTAACTCCTACAATGAGCAGTTCTTC. Complete variable domain (other parts from reference TRBV7-9 and TRBJ2-1): DTGVSQNPRHKITKRGQNVTFRCDPISEHNRLYWYRQTLGQGPEFLTYFQNEAQLEKSRLLSDRFSAERPKGSFSTLEIQRTEQGDSAMYLCASNLAGGTNSYNEQFFGPGTRLTVL.

The chain is built from TRBV5-1 and TRBJ2-5, with a possible D match to TRBD1 (5 bases). This CDR3 has 14 residues. Germline values: CDR1 SGHRS, CDR2 YFSETQ. Trimming removed 0 bases at V and 5 bases at J, with 11 bases between. CDR3 DNA: TGCGCCAGCAGCTTGGCCGACAGTTGGGAGACCCAGTACTTC. It is translated as CASSLADSWETQYF.

CDR3 in DNA: TGTGCCAGCAGTGAATCGTTCGGCATAGCCTCCTACGAGCAGTACTTC. Encoded protein: CASSESFGIASYEQYF. The J gene is TRBJ2-7, the V gene TRBV2; no firm D call. Trimming took off 2 bases at V and 0 bases at J, with 14 bases between the two ends. This CDR3 has 16 amino acids. Per the germline V gene, CDR1 is SNHLY and CDR2 is FYNNEI.

The chain joins TRBV2 to TRBJ2-1; 8 bases are a match to TRBD1. Trimming removed 9 bases from V and 7 bases from J; junction bases left unmatched: 2. Per germline, CDR1 SNHLY and CDR2 FYNNEI. The CDR3 runs 11 residues. This CDR3 reads CASQGANEQFF. In DNA form, the CDR3 reads TGTGCCAGTCAGGGGGCGAATGAGCAGTTCTTC.

The rearrangement joins TRBV18 to TRBJ1-2; the D is unclear. This CDR3 is 13 amino acids long. V was cut by 3 bases and J by 2 bases, with 7 bases left in between. CDR1 KGHSH and CDR2 LQKENI come from the germline V gene. The CDR3 DNA is TGTGCCAGCTCACCTTGGCAGAACTATGGCTACACCTTC. Amino acid sequence: CASSPWQNYGYTF.

This clone has more than one count but fewer than ten. The chain uses TRBV7-9 and TRBJ2-4, with D tentatively TRBD2 (6 bases). Trimming removed 2 bases from V and 7 bases from J, with 15 bases in between. CDR3 length: 15 residues. Germline assignment: CDR1 SEHNR and CDR2 FQNEAQ (reference sequence). The CDR3 reads CASSLSGGGFNIQYF. The CDR3, as DNA: TGTGCCAGCAGCTTATCCGGTGGGGGGTTCAACATTCAGTACTTC.